The entry below gives a single T cell receptor (beta chain) sequence along with its context. This entry belongs to a study of identical twins. Germline V gene lookup returns CDR1 SGDLS and CDR2 YYNGEE. The CDR3 runs to 14 residues. V gave up 4 bases and J gave up 1 base, with 11 bases separating them. One entry per CDR3 protein results from TCRdb running MiXCR on the 5' RACE reads. The sample yields hundreds of thousands of distinct CDR3 sequences, less than 25% seen once. Another study also made use of these data, one on T cells expressing NK-cell markers.

This rearrangement joins TRBV9 to TRBJ1-1; D is ambiguous. What was sequenced was CD4+ T cells sorted from blood. This clonotype originated in a woman aged 18-29 years in good health. The CDR3 bases are TGTGCCAGCAGCTTTATCCCGAGGAACACTGAAGCTTTCTTT. It specifies CASSFIPRNTEAFF.